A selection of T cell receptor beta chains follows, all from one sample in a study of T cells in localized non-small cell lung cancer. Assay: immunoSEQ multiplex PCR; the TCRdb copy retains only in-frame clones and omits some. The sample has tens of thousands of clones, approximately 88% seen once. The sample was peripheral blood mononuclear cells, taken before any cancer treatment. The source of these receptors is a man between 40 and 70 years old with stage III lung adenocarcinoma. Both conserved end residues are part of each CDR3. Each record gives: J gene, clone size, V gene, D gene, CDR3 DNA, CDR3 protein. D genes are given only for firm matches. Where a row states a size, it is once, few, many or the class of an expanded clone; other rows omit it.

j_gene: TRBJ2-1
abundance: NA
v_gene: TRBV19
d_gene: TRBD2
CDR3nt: TGTGCCAGCACTAGCGGTTACAATGAGCAGTTCTTC
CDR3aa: CASTSGYNEQFF

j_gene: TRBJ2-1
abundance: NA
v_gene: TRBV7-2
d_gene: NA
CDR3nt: TGTGCCAGCAGCCCCCCCGGCAGCTACAATGAGCAGTTCTTC
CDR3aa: CASSPPGSYNEQFF

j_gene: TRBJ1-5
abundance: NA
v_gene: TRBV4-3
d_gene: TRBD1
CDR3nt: TGCGCCAGCAGCCGGAATGGACAGGGCAATCAGCCCCAGCATTTT
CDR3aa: CASSRNGQGNQPQHF

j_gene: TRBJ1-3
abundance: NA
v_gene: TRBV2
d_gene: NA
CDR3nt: TGTGCCAGCAGTGAAGGACAGCAAAACACCATATATTTT
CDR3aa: CASSEGQQNTIYF

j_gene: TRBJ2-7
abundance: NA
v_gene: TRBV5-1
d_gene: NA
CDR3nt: TGCGCCAGCAGCTCCGAGGAGGGGAGCTCCTACGAGCAGTACTTC
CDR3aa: CASSSEEGSSYEQYF

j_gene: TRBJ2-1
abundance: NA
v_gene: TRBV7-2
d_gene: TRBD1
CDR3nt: TGTGCCAGCAGCTCGGACAGGGGCAGCTCCTACAATGAGCAGTTCTTC
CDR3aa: CASSSDRGSSYNEQFF

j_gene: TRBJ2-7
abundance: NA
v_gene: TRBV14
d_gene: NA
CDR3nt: TGTGCCAGCAGCCAAGAAACCACGCATGCCTCCTACGAGCAGTACTTC
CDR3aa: CASSQETTHASYEQYF

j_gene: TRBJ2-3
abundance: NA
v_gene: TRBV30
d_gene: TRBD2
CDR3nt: TGTGCCTGGAGTTCATACTCCGGGACTAGCGGGAGCGCCTTGTATACGCAGTATTTT
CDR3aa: CAWSSYSGTSGSALYTQYF

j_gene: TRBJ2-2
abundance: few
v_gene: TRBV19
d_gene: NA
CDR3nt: TGTGCCAGTAGCCTGTATGGCAGCCGTACGATGAACACCGGGGAGCTGTTTTTT
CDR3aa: CASSLYGSRTMNTGELFF

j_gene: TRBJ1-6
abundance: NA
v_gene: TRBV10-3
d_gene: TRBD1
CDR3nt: TGTGCCTCCCGTTACGACAGGGGGTATAATTCACCCCTCCACTTT
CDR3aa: CASRYDRGYNSPLHF

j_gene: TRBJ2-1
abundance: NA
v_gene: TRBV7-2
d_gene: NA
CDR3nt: TGTGCCAGCAGCTTAGTTGCGGACAATGAGCAGTTCTTC
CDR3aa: CASSLVADNEQFF

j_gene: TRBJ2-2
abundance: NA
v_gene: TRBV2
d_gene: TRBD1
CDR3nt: TGTGCCAGCAAAGCGGACAGGGCGAACACCGGGGAGCTGTTTTTT
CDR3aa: CASKADRANTGELFF

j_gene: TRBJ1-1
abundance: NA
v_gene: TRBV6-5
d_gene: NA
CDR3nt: TGTGCCAGCAGTGGCCTCGGGGGGCCAACTGAAGCTTTCTTT
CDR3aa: CASSGLGGPTEAFF

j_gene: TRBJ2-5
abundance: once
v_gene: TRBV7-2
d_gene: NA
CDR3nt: TGTGCCAGCAGCTTAGGTCTCCAGGGGCAGACCCAGTACTTC
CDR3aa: CASSLGLQGQTQYF

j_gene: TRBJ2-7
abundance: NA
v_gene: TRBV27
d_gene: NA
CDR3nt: TGTGCCAGCAGTTTAGGGGGCCCCTACGAGCAGTACTTC
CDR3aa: CASSLGGPYEQYF

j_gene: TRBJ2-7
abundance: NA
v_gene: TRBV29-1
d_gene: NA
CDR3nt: TGCAGCGTTGAAGATCAAGGGCGGGAAGCCTACGAGCAGTACTTC
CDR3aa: CSVEDQGREAYEQYF

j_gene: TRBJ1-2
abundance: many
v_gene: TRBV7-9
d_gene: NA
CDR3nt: TGTGCCAGTATGGCGAGGTCCTATGGCTACACCTTC
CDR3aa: CASMARSYGYTF

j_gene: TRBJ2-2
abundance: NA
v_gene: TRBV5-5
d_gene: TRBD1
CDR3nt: TGTGCCAGCAGCTTGGCGGGACAGGGGCTCGCCGGGGAGCTGTTTTTT
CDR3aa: CASSLAGQGLAGELFF

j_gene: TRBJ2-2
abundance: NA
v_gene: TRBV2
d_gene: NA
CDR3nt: TGTGCCAGCAGTGTTTACACCGGGGAGCTGTTTTTT
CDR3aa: CASSVYTGELFF

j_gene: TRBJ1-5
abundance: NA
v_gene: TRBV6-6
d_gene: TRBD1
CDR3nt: TGTGCCAGCACCGGGACAGGAGTTAGCAATCAGCCCCAGCATTTT
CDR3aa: CASTGTGVSNQPQHF

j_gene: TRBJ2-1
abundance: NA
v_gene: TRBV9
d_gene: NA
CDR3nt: TGTGCCAGCAGCTTACAGGGACGGAATTACAATGAGCAGTTCTTC
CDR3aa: CASSLQGRNYNEQFF

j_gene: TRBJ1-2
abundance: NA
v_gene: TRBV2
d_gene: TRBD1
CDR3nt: TGTGCCAGCAGTGACTTCGGACAGGGCTATGGCTACACCTTC
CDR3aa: CASSDFGQGYGYTF

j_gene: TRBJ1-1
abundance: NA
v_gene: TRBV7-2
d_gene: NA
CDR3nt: TGTGCCAGCAGCTTAGGGGTCTATACTGAAGCTTTCTTT
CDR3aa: CASSLGVYTEAFF

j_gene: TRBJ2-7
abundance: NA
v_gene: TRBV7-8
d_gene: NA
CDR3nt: TGTGCCAGCAGCTCAGCCGTGGCTAGCATCTCCGAGCAGTACTTC
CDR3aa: CASSSAVASISEQYF

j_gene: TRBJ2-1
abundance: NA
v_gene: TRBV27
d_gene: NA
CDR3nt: TGTGCCAGCAGTTTCCCCGGGATCCCATCGTATGAGCAGTTCTTC
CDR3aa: CASSFPGIPSYEQFF

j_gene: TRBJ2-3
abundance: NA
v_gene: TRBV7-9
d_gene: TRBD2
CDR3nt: TGTGCCAGCAACTCCCCGGGACTAGCGGCTGTTACGCAGTATTTT
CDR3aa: CASNSPGLAAVTQYF